In its sample, the clone carrying this T cell receptor (beta chain) was seen a few times. This entry belongs to a study of blood T cell repertoires in COVID-19. Overall study context: In each case, the material was cDNA or gDNA derived from T cells, B-cell-depleted T cells, or PBMCs.

Produced via immunoSEQ multiplex PCR; TCRdb's table is partial and in-frame only. Of 100,000 or so clones listed, about four fifths are singletons. V gave up 1 base and J gave up 7 bases, with 7 bases separating them. CDR1 and CDR2 (germline): SGHVS, FQNEAQ. This CDR3 region has 13 residues. This clonotype was sampled from a human donor in a cohort sampled during active COVID-19. V usage is TRBV7-8 and J usage is TRBJ2-2; D is unresolved. What was sequenced was peripheral blood. The CDR3 DNA reads TGTGCCAGCAGCTTAGTGGGCTTCGGGGAGCTGTTTTTT. Residues: CASSLVGFGELFF.